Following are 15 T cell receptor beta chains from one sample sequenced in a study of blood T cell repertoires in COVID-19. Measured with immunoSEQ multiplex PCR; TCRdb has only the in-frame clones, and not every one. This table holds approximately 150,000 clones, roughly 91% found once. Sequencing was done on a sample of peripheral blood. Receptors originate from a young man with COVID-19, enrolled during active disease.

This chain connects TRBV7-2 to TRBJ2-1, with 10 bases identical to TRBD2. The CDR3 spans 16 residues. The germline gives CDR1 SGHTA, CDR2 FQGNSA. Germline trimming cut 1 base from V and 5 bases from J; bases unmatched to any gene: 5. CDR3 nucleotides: TGTGCCAGCAGCTTAGTTGGGACTAGCGATGACAATGAGCAGTTCTTC. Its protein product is CASSLVGTSDDNEQFF. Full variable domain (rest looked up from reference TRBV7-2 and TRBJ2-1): GAGVSQSPSNKVTEKGKDVELRCDPISGHTALYWYRQSLGQGLEFLIYFQGNSAPDKSGLPSDRFSAERTGGSVSTLTIQRTQQEDSAVYLCASSLVGTSDDNEQFFGPGTRLTVL.

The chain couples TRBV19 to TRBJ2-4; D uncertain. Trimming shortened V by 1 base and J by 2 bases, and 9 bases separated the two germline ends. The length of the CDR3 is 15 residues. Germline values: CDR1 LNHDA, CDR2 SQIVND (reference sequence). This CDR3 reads CASSIAPLPKNIQYF. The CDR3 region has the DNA TGTGCCAGTAGTATAGCCCCCCTACCCAAAAACATTCAGTACTTC.

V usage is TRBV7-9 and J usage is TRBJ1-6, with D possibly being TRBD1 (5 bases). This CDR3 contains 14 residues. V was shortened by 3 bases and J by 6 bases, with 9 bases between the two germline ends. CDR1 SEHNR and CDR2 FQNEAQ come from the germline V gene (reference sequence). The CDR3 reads CASSFGGGNSPLHF. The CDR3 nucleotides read TGTGCCAGCAGCTTTGGCGGGGGTAATTCACCCCTCCACTTT.

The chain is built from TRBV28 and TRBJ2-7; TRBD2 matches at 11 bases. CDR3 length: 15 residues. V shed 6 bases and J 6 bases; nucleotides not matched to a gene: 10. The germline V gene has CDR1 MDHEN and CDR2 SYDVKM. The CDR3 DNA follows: TGTGCCAGCAGGATACGACTAGCGGGACCTGTCGAGCAGTACTTC. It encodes CASRIRLAGPVEQYF.

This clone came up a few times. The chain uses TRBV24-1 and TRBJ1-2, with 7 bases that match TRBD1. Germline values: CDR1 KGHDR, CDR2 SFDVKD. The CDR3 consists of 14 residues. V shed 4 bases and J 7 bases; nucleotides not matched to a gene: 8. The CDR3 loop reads CATSDLTGNSGYTF. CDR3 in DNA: TGTGCCACCAGTGACCTGACAGGGAATAGTGGCTACACCTTC.

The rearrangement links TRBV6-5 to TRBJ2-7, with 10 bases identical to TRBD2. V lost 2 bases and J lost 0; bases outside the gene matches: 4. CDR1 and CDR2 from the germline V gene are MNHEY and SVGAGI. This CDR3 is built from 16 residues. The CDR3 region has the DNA TGTGCCAGCAGTTACGGATCTAGCGGGAGCTCCTACGAGCAGTACTTC. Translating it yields CASSYGSSGSSYEQYF.

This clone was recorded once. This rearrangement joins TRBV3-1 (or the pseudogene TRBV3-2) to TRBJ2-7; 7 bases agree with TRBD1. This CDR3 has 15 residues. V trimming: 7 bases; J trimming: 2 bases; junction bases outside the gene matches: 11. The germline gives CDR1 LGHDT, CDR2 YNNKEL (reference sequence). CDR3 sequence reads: CASTSIQTGTYEQYF. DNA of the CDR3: TGTGCCAGCACCTCTATCCAGACAGGGACCTACGAGCAGTACTTC.

The CDR3 loop reads CAISETRGQNYGYTF. The CDR3 DNA reads TGTGCCATCAGTGAGACTAGGGGGCAGAACTATGGCTACACCTTC. The rearrangement links TRBV10-3 to TRBJ1-2, with 7 nucleotides matching TRBD1. Germline V gene lookup returns CDR1 ENHRY and CDR2 SYGVKD. CDR3 length equals 15 residues. With V trimmed by 2 bases and J by 2 bases, 5 bases remained unmatched.

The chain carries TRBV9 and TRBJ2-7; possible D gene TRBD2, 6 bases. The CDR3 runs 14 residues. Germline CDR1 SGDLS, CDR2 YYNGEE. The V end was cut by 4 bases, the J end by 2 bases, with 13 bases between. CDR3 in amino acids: CASSSSGRAYEQYF. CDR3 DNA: TGTGCCAGCAGCTCGAGCGGGCGGGCCTACGAGCAGTACTTC.

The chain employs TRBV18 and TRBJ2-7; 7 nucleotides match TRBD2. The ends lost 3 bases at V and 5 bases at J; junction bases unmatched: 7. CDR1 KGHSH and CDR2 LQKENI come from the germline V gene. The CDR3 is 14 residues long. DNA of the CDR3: TGTGCCAGCTCACCTGGACTAGATAACGACGAGCAGTACTTC. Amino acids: CASSPGLDNDEQYF.

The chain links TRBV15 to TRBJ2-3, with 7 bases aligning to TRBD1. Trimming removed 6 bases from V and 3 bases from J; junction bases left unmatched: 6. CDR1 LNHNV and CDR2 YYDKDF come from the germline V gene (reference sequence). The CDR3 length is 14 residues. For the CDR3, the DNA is TGTGCCACCAGGTACAGGGGAAGTACAGATACGCAGTATTTT. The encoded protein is CATRYRGSTDTQYF.

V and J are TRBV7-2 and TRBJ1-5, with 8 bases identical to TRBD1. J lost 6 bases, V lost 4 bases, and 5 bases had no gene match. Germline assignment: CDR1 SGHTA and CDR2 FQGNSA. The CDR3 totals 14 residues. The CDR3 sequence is CASSSTGGSQPQHF. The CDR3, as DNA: TGTGCCAGCAGCTCAACAGGGGGTAGTCAGCCCCAGCATTTT.

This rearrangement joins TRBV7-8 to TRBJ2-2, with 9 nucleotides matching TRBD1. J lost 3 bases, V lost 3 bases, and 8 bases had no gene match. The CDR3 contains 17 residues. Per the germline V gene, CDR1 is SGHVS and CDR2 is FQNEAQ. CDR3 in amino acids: CASSFPRTGADTGELFF. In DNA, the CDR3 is TGTGCCAGCAGCTTTCCGCGGACAGGGGCCGACACCGGGGAGCTGTTTTTT.

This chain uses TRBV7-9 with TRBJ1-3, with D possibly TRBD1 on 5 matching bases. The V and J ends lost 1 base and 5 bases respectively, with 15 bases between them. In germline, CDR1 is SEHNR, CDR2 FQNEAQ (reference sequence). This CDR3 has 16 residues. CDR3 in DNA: TGTGCCAGCAGCTTAGGGTCCAGGGAACTAAGAAACACCATATATTTT. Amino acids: CASSLGSRELRNTIYF.

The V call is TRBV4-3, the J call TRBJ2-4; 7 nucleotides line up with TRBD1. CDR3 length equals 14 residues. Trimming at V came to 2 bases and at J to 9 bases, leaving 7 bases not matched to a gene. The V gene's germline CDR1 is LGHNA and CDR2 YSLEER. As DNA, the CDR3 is TGCGCCAGCAGCCAACAGACAGGGTCGGGCATTCAGTACTTC. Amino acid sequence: CASSQQTGSGIQYF.